A selection of T cell receptor beta chains follows, all from one sample in a study of CD4 and CD8 cells across lung adenocarcinoma regions. Each CDR3 protein gets one entry after TCRdb re-called the PCR reads with MiXCR. This table has fewer than 30,000 distinct CDR3 sequences, roughly half appearing once. Sample: CD8+ T cells from the center of a lung tumor. These receptor sequences come from a male donor with lung adenocarcinoma. The CD4 and CD8 labels of this study may be unreliable. The CDR3 runs from the conserved cysteine through the conserved F or W. The D gene is left open where the match is weak. Expanded clones get a size class; other rows say once, few or many, or leave the size out.

>NA|TRBV6-1|NA|TRBJ2-3
TGTGCCAGGGGCGGACGGCCTGTGAGCACCGATGCGCTGTATTTT
CARGGRPVSTDALYF
>NA|TRBV9|NA|TRBJ2-7
TGTGCCAGCAGCGTAGAAGTAGGCGAGCAGTACTTC
CASSVEVGEQYF
>NA|TRBV27|NA|TRBJ2-3
TGTGCCAGCAGACCAGCGTCAGATACGCAGTATTTT
CASRPASDTQYF
>NA|TRBV12-3/TRBV12-4|NA|TRBJ2-1
TGTGCCAGCAGTTTAGCGAGCCGTGAGCAGTTCTTC
CASSLASREQFF
>NA|TRBV6-1|many|TRBJ1-1
TGTGCCAGCAGGAGTATCTCTGAAGCTTTCTTT
CASRSISEAFF
>NA|TRBV6-1|once|TRBJ2-3
TGTGCCAGCAGTGAAGGGTCTGGGGCAGGGGCTGTAAGCACAGGTACGCAGTATTTT
CASSEGSGAGAVSTGTQYF
>NA|TRBV6-1|few|TRBJ1-1
TGTGCCAGCAGTCCGACAGTGAACACTGAAGCTTTCTTT
CASSPTVNTEAFF
>TRBD2|TRBV12-3/TRBV12-4|NA|TRBJ2-1
TGTGCCAGCACCGGGACTAGCGTAAATGAGCAGTTCTTC
CASTGTSVNEQFF
>NA|TRBV12-3/TRBV12-4|NA|TRBJ2-1
TGTGCCAGCAGTGTGCGCTCGAGTGCGCAGTACTTT
CASSVRSSAQYF
>TRBD2|TRBV10-3|NA|TRBJ2-5
TGTGCCATCAGTGAAGCTGGGCTAGCGGGAGGAGAGGAGCAGTACTTC
CAISEAGLAGGEEQYF
>TRBD2|TRBV6-1|once|TRBJ2-5
TGTGCCAGCGCGGGGAGCGGGGGGGGCAAGGAAGAGACCCAGTATTTC
CASAGSGGGKEETQYF
>NA|TRBV4-1|many|TRBJ2-7
TGCGCCAGCAGCCACGGCTACGAGCAGTACTTC
CASSHGYEQYF
>NA|TRBV6-5|many|TRBJ2-1
TGTGCCAGCAGTTACTCGATCGGACTTGGAAATGAGCAGTTCTTC
CASSYSIGLGNEQFF
>NA|TRBV28|NA|TRBJ2-5
TGTGCCAGCAGTGCAGGGAGCGCACACCAAGAGACCCAGTACTTC
CASSAGSAHQETQYF
>TRBD1|TRBV10-2|NA|TRBJ2-3
TGTGCGGGCAGTGGCTCAGGGGGCACAGATACCCAGTATTTC
CAGSGSGGTDTQYF
>NA|TRBV20-1|NA|TRBJ2-5
TGCAGTGCTAGTGAGGCAGGGTGGGAGACCCAGTACTTC
CSASEAGWETQYF
>NA|TRBV6-1|many|TRBJ2-7
TGTGCCAGCAGTGCCGAAAGGACCTACGAGCAGTACTTC
CASSAERTYEQYF
>NA|TRBV18|NA|TRBJ2-5
TGTGCCAGCTCACCACCGGGCAGCTACGAGACCCAGTACTTC
CASSPPGSYETQYF
>NA|TRBV20-1|NA|TRBJ2-5
TGCAGTGCTAGAGAGTCAGGGGCGTTCCAAGAGACCCAGTACTTC
CSARESGAFQETQYF
>NA|TRBV10-3|many|TRBJ2-3
TGTGCCATCAGTGAATTGGTGGATACGCAGTATTTT
CAISELVDTQYF
>NA|TRBV7-8|NA|TRBJ1-1
TGTGCCAGCAGCTTAGCAGGGTACACTGAAGCTTTCTTT
CASSLAGYTEAFF
>NA|TRBV6-1|NA|TRBJ2-3
TGTGCCAGCAGTCTTTTCCTGAGCAATGCGCAGTTTTTT
CASSLFLSNAQFF
>NA|TRBV6-1|many|TRBJ2-7
TGTGCCAGTTACGGGGGAGGCGAGCAGTACTTC
CASYGGGEQYF
>NA|TRBV6-1|NA|TRBJ1-2
TGTGCCAGCAGCGCACAGGGAGGCGAGTATGGCTACACCTTC
CASSAQGGEYGYTF
>NA|TRBV6-1|NA|TRBJ2-4
TGTGCCAGCAGTGCGGGGCTCGGGGGGCGTGACCAAAAGATTCAGTACTTC
CASSAGLGGRDQKIQYF
>TRBD1|TRBV6-1|NA|TRBJ2-4
TGTGCCAGCAGTGGGACCCGAGGGGACAGGGAGGCTTTAGCCAAAAACATTCAGTACTTC
CASSGTRGDREALAKNIQYF
>NA|TRBV6-1|many|TRBJ1-6
TGTGCCAGCAAGGGGGGCGGAAGCTCCTATAATTCACCCCTCCACTTT
CASKGGGSSYNSPLHF
>TRBD2|TRBV12-3/TRBV12-4|NA|TRBJ2-7
TGTGCCAGCAGCCAAGGGGGGAGCGGGAGTAGGAATAAGCAGTACTTC
CASSQGGSGSRNKQYF
>NA|TRBV10-2|NA|TRBJ2-5
TGCGCGGGCAGTGGGAGAGGGCGCACAGAGACCCAGTACTTT
CAGSGRGRTETQYF
>NA|TRBV6-1|NA|TRBJ2-5
TGTGCCAGCAGTGATTGGCGGATCCAAGAGACCCAGTACTTC
CASSDWRIQETQYF
>NA|TRBV6-1|many|TRBJ1-1
TGTGCCAGCAGGAGGGGGGGGTCCCGGATGAACACTGAAGCTTTCTTT
CASRRGGSRMNTEAFF
>TRBD2|TRBV7-2|many|TRBJ2-1
TGTGCCAGCAGCTTAGTGGGACTAGCGGGACGGGATGAGCAGTTCTTC
CASSLVGLAGRDEQFF
>NA|TRBV7-3|NA|TRBJ2-7
TGTGCCAGCAGCTTAGAACCGGGGGGCGGCGAGCAGTACTTC
CASSLEPGGGEQYF
>NA|TRBV27|NA|TRBJ2-3
TGTGCCAGCAGGCTTACCAGGGACGGTGGCCATACGCAGTATTTT
CASRLTRDGGHTQYF
>NA|TRBV11-3|NA|TRBJ2-7
TGTGCCAGCAGCTTATGGTGCCCGACGACCTACGAGCAGTACTTC
CASSLWCPTTYEQYF
>NA|TRBV6-1|NA|TRBJ2-3
TGTGCCCGCAGCGTCCAGGCGGTTAGCACAGGGACGCAGTATTTT
CARSVQAVSTGTQYF
>TRBD2|TRBV6-5|NA|TRBJ2-5
TGTGCCAGCAGATACAAACGGGGACTATTCCAAGAGACCCAGTACTTC
CASRYKRGLFQETQYF
>TRBD1|TRBV27|medium-sized|TRBJ2-4
TGTGCCAGCAGTAAACGACAGGGATTAGCCAAAAACATTCAGTACTTC
CASSKRQGLAKNIQYF
>TRBD1|TRBV6-5|few|TRBJ2-5
TGTGCCAGCAGTTACAACCGGGACAGACAAGAGACCCAGTACTTC
CASSYNRDRQETQYF
>TRBD2|TRBV11-1|few|TRBJ2-1
TGTGCCAGCAGCTTAGTACTAGCGGACTACAATGAGCAGTTCTTC
CASSLVLADYNEQFF
>NA|TRBV27|NA|TRBJ2-1
TGTGCCAGCAGTTTGGGTTTTGCCAACTACAATGAGCTGTTTTTC
CASSLGFANYNELFF
>NA|TRBV2|once|TRBJ2-1
TGTGCCAGCAGTGAATGGTCGGGAAGTGAGCAGTTCTTC
CASSEWSGSEQFF
>NA|TRBV5-1|once|TRBJ2-5
TGCGCCAGCAGGGGTGGAGTAGAGGAGACCCAGTACTTC
CASRGGVEETQYF
>NA|TRBV6-5|many|TRBJ1-4
TGTGCCAGCAGTTGGGAAGCGACTAATGAAAAACTGTTTTTT
CASSWEATNEKLFF
>TRBD1|TRBV6-1|NA|TRBJ1-1
TGTGCCAGCAGCTCGACCCGGGACAGGGGAGAAGCTTTCTTT
CASSSTRDRGEAFF
>NA|TRBV25-1|NA|TRBJ2-4
TGTGCCAGCGGCGCGGGGAGGTGGGCCAAAAACACTCAGTACTTC
CASGAGRWAKNTQYF
>NA|TRBV5-1|many|TRBJ2-5
TGCGCCAGCAGCAACTACGGGGGCGCGGGGGAGCAGTACTTC
CASSNYGGAGEQYF
>TRBD1|TRBV7-2|few|TRBJ2-7
TGTGCCAGCCGACAGGGGTTAAGCTCCTACGAGCAGTACTTC
CASRQGLSSYEQYF
>TRBD2|TRBV10-2|NA|TRBJ2-1
TGCGCCAGCAGCCTAGCGGGGGGGAGCTCCTACAATGAGCAGTTCTTC
CASSLAGGSSYNEQFF
>TRBD2|TRBV6-1|NA|TRBJ2-1
TGTGCCAGCACAAGAGTAACTAGCGGGAGCCGTGAGCAGTTCTTC
CASTRVTSGSREQFF